This TCR beta chain emerged from a study of T cells after yellow fever vaccination. The CDR3 runs to 14 residues. V lost 7 bases and J lost 6, with 13 bases in between. CDR1 is SGHVS and CDR2 is FNYEAQ in the germline V gene. The study's findings and limits: There was a small share of clonotypes that showed up in both the CD4 and CD8 compartments.

A universal primer site and UMIs were added as TCR cDNA was made by 5'RACE template switching. TCRdb re-analysed the 5' RACE reads in MiXCR, keeping a single row per CDR3 protein. The sample gives 200,000 to 300,000 distinct CDR3 sequences, about an eighth of which show up once; 0.5% to 0.6% is in the top ten. Details on this clonotype: What it binds is not known.

The chain uses TRBV7-6 and TRBJ1-6, with a possible D match to TRBD1 (6 bases). This sequence originates from a man aged 30 to 39 who received the YFV17D yellow fever vaccine. Sequenced material: CD4+ T cells sorted from PBMCs, taken 45 days after the yellow fever booster vaccination. CDR3 coding DNA: TGTGCCAGCACCGAGACAGGTCCTAATTCACCCCTCCACTTT. Translating it yields CASTETGPNSPLHF.